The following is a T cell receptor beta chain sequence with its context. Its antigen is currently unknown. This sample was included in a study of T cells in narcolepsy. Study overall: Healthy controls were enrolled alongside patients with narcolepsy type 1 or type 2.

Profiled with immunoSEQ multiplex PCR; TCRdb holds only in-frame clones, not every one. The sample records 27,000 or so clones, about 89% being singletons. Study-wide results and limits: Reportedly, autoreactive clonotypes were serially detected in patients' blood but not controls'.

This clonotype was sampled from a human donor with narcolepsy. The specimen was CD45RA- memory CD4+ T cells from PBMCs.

CDR3 sequence reads: CASSVVGGPVATEAFF. DNA for the CDR3: TGTGCCAGCAGCGTAGTTGGGGGTCCTGTGGCCACTGAAGCTTTCTTT. The J gene is TRBJ1-1, the V gene TRBV9; possibly TRBD1 for D (5 bases). The CDR3 covers 16 residues. Germline V gene sequence: CDR1 SGDLS, CDR2 YYNGEE. V lost 0 bases and J lost 4, with 16 bases in between.